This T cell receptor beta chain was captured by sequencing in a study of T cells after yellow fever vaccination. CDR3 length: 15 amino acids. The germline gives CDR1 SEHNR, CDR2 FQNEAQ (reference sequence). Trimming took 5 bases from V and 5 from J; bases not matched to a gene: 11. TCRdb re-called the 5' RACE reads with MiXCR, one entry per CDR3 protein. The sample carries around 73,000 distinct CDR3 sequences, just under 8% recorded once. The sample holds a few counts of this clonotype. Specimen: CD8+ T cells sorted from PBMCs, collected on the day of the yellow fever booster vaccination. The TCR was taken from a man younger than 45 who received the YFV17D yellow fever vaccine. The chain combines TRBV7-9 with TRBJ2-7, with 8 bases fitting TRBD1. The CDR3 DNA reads TGTGCCAGCAGCCATACAGGGGGGTCACCCCACGAGCAGTACTTC. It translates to CASSHTGGSPHEQYF. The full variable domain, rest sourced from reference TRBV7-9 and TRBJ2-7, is DTGVSQNPRHKITKRGQNVTFRCDPISEHNRLYWYRQTLGQGPEFLTYFQNEAQLEKSRLLSDRFSAERPKGSFSTLEIQRTEQGDSAMYLCASSHTGGSPHEQYFGPGTRLTVT.